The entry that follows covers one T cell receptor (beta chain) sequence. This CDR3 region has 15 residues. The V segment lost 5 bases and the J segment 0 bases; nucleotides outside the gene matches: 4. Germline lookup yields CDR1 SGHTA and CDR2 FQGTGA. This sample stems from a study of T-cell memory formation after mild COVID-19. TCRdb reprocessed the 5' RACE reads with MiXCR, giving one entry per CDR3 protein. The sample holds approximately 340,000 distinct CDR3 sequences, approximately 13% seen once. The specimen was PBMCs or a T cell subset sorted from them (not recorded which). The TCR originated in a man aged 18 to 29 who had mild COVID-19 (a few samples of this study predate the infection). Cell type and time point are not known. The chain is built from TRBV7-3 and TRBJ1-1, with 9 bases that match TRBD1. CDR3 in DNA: TGTGCCAGCAGCGCCCGACAGGGGGTGAACACTGAAGCTTTCTTT. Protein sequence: CASSARQGVNTEAFF.